A selection of T cell receptor beta chains follows, all from one sample in a study of cytomegalovirus exposure and HLA in healthy donors. Profiling relied on immunoSEQ multiplex PCR, and the TCRdb table lists in-frame clones only, not all of them. Among around 170,000 clones listed, roughly 80% were seen once. Input material: PBMCs. The source is a man aged 50 to 60 in good health and CMV-seronegative. Each CDR3 is given with its conserved first and last residue. A D gene is named only where the DNA matches it firmly. Size is omitted from some rows. Given values are once, few, many or a class for expanded clones.

D,size,V,J,CDR3,DNA
.,.,TRBV18,TRBJ1-2,CASSWTEEDGYTF,TGTGCCAGCTCATGGACAGAAGAAGATGGCTACACCTTC
TRBD1,.,TRBV7-9,TRBJ1-2,CASSRRDRGNNGYTF,TGTGCCAGCAGCCGCCGGGACAGGGGAAATAATGGCTACACCTTC
.,.,TRBV29-1,TRBJ1-5,CSVATNTGPQHF,TGCAGCGTCGCTACGAATACAGGGCCCCAGCATTTT
.,few,TRBV4-2,TRBJ2-1,CASSQQTGDYNEQFF,TGTGCCAGCAGCCAACAAACCGGGGACTACAATGAGCAGTTCTTC
.,.,TRBV4-3,TRBJ2-1,CASSKGAGTGMNRNNEQFF,TGCGCCAGCAGTAAGGGGGCCGGGACTGGCATGAATAGGAACAATGAGCAGTTCTTC
TRBD1,.,TRBV7-2,TRBJ1-5,CASSSRGLDQPQHF,TGTGCCAGCAGCAGCAGGGGGCTGGATCAGCCCCAGCATTTT
.,.,TRBV6-1,TRBJ2-2,CASRSPRAGELFF,TGTGCCAGCAGATCGCCCCGGGCCGGGGAGCTGTTTTTT
.,few,TRBV27,TRBJ2-6,CASSLAGTGANVLTF,TGTGCCAGCAGTTTAGCAGGGACTGGGGCCAACGTCCTGACTTTC
.,.,TRBV27,TRBJ1-1,CASSLTGTEAFF,TGTGCCAGCAGTTTAACGGGTACTGAAGCTTTCTTT
.,.,TRBV7-2,TRBJ1-2,CASSTPGEYYGYTF,TGTGCCAGCAGCACCCCAGGGGAGTACTATGGCTACACCTTC
.,few,TRBV5-1,TRBJ2-5,CASSSIRREAGETQYF,TGCGCCAGCAGCTCGATTAGGAGGGAGGCGGGAGAGACCCAGTACTTC
.,.,TRBV7-9,TRBJ1-2,CSSSMSWGPLFYGYTF,TGTTCCAGCAGCATGTCTTGGGGGCCGCTATTCTATGGCTACACCTTC
.,.,TRBV27,TRBJ2-2,CASTLRGGGTGELFF,TGTGCCAGCACCCTAAGGGGAGGGGGCACCGGGGAGCTGTTTTTT
TRBD1,.,TRBV27,TRBJ1-1,CASSFRDRDTEAFF,TGTGCCAGCAGTTTCCGGGACAGGGACACTGAAGCTTTCTTT
TRBD1,.,TRBV9,TRBJ1-6,CASSVDRGQTSPLHF,TGTGCCAGCAGCGTAGACAGGGGGCAGACTTCACCCCTCCACTTT
.,.,TRBV19,TRBJ1-5,CASRGSIQPQHF,TGTGCCAGTAGGGGCAGCATTCAGCCCCAGCATTTT
TRBD1,few,TRBV6-6,TRBJ2-3,CASSQGVLDTQYF,TGTGCCAGCAGTCAGGGGGTCCTGGATACGCAGTATTTT
TRBD1,.,TRBV7-9,TRBJ1-4,CASSPGQGPEKLFF,TGTGCCAGCAGCCCCGGACAGGGTCCTGAAAAACTGTTTTTT
.,.,TRBV5-1,TRBJ1-3,CASSYDPRDSGNTIYF,TGCGCCAGCAGCTACGACCCGAGGGACTCTGGAAACACCATATATTTT
.,.,TRBV4-2,TRBJ2-1,CASSQDGRVGGNEQFF,TGTGCCAGCAGCCAAGATGGACGGGTGGGGGGAAATGAGCAGTTCTTC
.,.,TRBV30,TRBJ2-2,CARMGAGELFF,TGTGCCCGGATGGGAGCCGGGGAGCTGTTTTTT
TRBD1,few,TRBV5-5,TRBJ1-4,CASSLWDRVNEKLFF,TGTGCCAGCAGCTTGTGGGACAGGGTTAATGAAAAACTGTTTTTT
TRBD1,few,TRBV4-3,TRBJ2-5,CASSYRQGETQYF,TGCGCCAGCAGCTACCGACAGGGGGAGACCCAGTACTTC
TRBD2,.,TRBV4-3,TRBJ2-1,CASSQATSGDEQFF,TGCGCCAGCAGCCAAGCAACTAGCGGGGACGAGCAGTTCTTC
TRBD1,.,TRBV11-2,TRBJ2-7,CASSPRTGSEDEQYF,TGTGCCAGCAGCCCCCGGACAGGGTCCGAAGACGAGCAGTACTTC
.,.,TRBV18,TRBJ1-2,CASSHGEGGGYTF,TGTGCCAGCTCACACGGAGAGGGAGGAGGCTACACCTTC
.,.,TRBV5-5,TRBJ1-5,CASSKQGNSNQPQHF,TGTGCCAGCAGCAAACAGGGAAATAGCAATCAGCCCCAGCATTTT
.,.,TRBV9,TRBJ2-3,CASSRRATDTQYF,TGTGCCAGCAGCCGCAGGGCCACGGATACGCAGTATTTT
.,.,TRBV19,TRBJ1-1,CASSSNYANTEAFF,TGTGCCAGTAGTTCTAACTACGCGAACACTGAAGCTTTCTTT
TRBD2,.,TRBV7-2,TRBJ2-5,CASSLTSPKETQYF,TGTGCCAGCAGTTTGACTAGCCCGAAAGAGACCCAGTACTTC
.,.,TRBV6-1,TRBJ2-1,CASSANVGLENGNEQFF,TGTGCCAGCAGTGCCAACGTGGGACTCGAAAACGGGAATGAGCAGTTCTTC
.,.,TRBV11-2,TRBJ1-6,CASSRLDSYSPLHF,TGTGCCAGCAGCCGACTGGACAGCTATTCACCCCTCCACTTT
.,few,TRBV19,TRBJ1-4,CASGRDTHEKLFF,TGTGCCTCAGGCCGGGACACTCATGAAAAACTGTTTTTT
TRBD1,once,TRBV6-5,TRBJ1-2,CASSYDATGYGYTF,TGTGCCAGCAGTTACGACGCGACAGGGTATGGCTACACCTTC
TRBD1,few,TRBV5-1,TRBJ1-1,CASSLQGVNTEAFF,TGCGCCAGCAGCTTACAGGGGGTGAACACTGAAGCTTTCTTT
.,.,TRBV5-6,TRBJ2-7,CASSSNNPGEQYF,TGTGCCAGCAGTTCAAACAACCCAGGCGAGCAGTACTTC
.,.,TRBV4-3,TRBJ2-7,CASSQERAWEQYF,TGCGCCAGCAGCCAAGAGCGAGCCTGGGAGCAGTACTTC
.,once,TRBV5-1,TRBJ2-3,CASSDSFTDTQYF,TGCGCCAGCAGTGACTCCTTCACAGATACGCAGTATTTT